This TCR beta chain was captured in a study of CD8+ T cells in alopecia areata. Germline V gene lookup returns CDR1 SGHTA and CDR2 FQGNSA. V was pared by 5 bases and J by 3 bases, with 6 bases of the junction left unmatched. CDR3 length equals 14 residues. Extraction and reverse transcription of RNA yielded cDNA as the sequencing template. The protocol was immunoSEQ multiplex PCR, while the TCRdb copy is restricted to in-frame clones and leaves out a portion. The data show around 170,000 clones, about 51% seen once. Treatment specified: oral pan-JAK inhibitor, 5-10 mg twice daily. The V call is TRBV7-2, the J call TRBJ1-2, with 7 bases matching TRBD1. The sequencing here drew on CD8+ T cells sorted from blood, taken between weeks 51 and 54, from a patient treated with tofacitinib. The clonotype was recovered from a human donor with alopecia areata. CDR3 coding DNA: TGTGCCAGCAGCCCTTGGACAGGAGACTATGGCTACACCTTC. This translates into CASSPWTGDYGYTF.